The sequence of this T cell receptor (beta chain) was determined in a study of somatic mutations in cytotoxic T cells in rheumatoid arthritis. Whole-study context: Sorting by flow gave nearly 100% purity for some V beta antibody-stained T-cell populations, including V beta1+ cells sequenced for TCRB. Overall study findings and caveats: The CD8+ clonality of rheumatoid arthritis patients increased with age, whereas that of healthy controls did not.

Some clones are missing from TCRdb's copy, which holds only in-frame ones; the method was immunoSEQ multiplex PCR. The sample has around 16,000 clones; about four fifths are singletons. This CDR3 comprises 15 residues. In germline, CDR1 is LGHNA, CDR2 YSLEER. Germline trimming cut 1 base from V and 9 bases from J; bases unmatched to any gene: 6. A word on this clone: Its specificity is not known.

The genes are TRBV4-3 and TRBJ2-1; TRBD2 matches 10 bases. What was sequenced was CD8+ T cells sorted from blood. The sequence derives from an adult with rheumatoid arthritis. The CDR3 DNA sequence: TGCGCCAGCAGCCAAGCGCTAGCGGGAGTAGGTGAGCAGTTCTTC. It translates to CASSQALAGVGEQFF.